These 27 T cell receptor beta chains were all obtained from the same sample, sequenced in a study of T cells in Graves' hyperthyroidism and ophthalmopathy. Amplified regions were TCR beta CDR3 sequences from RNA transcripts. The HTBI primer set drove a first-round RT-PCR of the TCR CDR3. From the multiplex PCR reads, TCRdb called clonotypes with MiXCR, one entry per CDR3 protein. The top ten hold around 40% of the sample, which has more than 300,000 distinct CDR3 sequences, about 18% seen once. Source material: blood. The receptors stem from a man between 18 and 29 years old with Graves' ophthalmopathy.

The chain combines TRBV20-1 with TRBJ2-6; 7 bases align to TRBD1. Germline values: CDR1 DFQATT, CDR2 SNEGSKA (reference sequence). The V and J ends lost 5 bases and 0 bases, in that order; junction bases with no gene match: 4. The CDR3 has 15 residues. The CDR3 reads CSARQGSSGANVLTF. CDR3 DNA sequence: TGCAGTGCTCGACAGGGAAGCTCTGGGGCCAACGTCCTGACTTTC.

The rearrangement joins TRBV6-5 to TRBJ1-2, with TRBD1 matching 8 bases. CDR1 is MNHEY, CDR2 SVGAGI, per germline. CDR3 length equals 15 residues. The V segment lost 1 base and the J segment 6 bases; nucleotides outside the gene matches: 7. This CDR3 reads CASSYFTGGEDGYTF. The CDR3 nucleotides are TGTGCCAGCAGTTACTTTACAGGGGGTGAGGATGGCTACACCTTC.

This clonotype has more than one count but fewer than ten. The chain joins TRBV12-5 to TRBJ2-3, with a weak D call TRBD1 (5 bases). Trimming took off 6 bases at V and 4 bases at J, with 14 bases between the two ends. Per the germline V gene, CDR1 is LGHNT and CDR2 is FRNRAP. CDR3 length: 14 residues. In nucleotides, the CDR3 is TGTGCTAGTGGCCATGCAGGGAATCCAGATACGCAGTATTTT. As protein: CASGHAGNPDTQYF.

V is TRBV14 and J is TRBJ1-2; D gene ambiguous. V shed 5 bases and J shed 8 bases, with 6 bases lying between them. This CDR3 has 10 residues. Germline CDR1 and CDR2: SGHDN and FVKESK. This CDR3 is CASSGSGYTF. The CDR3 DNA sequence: TGTGCCAGCAGCGGATCAGGCTACACCTTC.

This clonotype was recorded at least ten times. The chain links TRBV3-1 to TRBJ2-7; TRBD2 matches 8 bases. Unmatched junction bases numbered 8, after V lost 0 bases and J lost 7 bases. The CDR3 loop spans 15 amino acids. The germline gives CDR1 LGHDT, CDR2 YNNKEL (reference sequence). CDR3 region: CASSQDPTGGREQYF. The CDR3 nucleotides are TGTGCCAGCAGCCAAGATCCCACGGGGGGGCGTGAGCAGTACTTC.

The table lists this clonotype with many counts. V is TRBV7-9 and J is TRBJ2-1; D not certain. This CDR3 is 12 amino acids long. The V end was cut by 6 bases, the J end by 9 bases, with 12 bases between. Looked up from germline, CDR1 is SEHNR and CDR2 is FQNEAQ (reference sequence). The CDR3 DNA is TGTGCCAGCAGTTACGGGTTGGGTGAGCAGTTCTTC. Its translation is CASSYGLGEQFF.

The CDR3 nucleotides are TGTGCCAGCAGCCCCGGGACAGGGAACAAAAACATTCAGTACTTC. Translating gives CASSPGTGNKNIQYF. The V call is TRBV27, the J call TRBJ2-4; 9 bases are shared with TRBD1. Trimming cost V 6 bases and J 3 bases; bases outside gene matches: 6. The CDR3 runs 15 residues. Germline CDR1 reads MNHEY; CDR2 reads SMNVEV (reference sequence).

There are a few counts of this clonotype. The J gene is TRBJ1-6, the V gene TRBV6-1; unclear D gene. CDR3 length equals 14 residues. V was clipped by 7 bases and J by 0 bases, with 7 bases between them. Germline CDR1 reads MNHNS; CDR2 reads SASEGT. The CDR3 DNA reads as TGTGCCAGCAAGACGAACTCCTATAATTCACCCCTCCACTTT. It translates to CASKTNSYNSPLHF.

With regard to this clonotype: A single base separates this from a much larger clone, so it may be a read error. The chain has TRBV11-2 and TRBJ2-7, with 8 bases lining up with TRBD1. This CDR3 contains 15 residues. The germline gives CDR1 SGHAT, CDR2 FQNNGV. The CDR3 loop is CASSLGYQGAHEEYF. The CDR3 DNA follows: TGTGCCAGCAGCTTAGGGTATCAGGGGGCCCACGAGGAGTACTTC.

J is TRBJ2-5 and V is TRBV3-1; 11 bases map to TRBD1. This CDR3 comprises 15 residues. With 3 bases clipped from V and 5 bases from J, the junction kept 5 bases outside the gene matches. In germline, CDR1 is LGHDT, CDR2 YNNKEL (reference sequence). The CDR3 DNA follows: TGTGCCAGCAGCCACCGGACAGGGGGCGAGGAGACCCAGTACTTC. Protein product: CASSHRTGGEETQYF.

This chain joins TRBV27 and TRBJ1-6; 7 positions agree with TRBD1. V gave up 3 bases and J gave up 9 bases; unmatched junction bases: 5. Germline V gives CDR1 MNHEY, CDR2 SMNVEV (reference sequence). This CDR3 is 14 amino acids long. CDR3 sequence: CASSFAGGSSPLHF. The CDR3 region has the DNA TGTGCCAGCAGTTTTGCAGGGGGAAGTTCACCCCTCCACTTT.

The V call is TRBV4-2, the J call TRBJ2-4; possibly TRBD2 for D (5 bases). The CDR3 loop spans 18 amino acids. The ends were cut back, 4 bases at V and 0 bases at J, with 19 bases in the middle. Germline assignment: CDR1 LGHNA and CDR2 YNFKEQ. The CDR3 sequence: CASSPEGEGSLAKNIQYF. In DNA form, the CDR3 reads TGTGCCAGCAGCCCAGAGGGTGAGGGCTCATTAGCCAAAAACATTCAGTACTTC.

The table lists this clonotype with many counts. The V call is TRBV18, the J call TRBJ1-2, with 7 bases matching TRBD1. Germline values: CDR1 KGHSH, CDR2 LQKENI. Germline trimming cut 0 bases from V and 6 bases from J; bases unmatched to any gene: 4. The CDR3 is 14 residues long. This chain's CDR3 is CASSPPGTVDGYTF. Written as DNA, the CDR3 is TGTGCCAGCTCACCACCCGGGACAGTCGATGGCTACACCTTC. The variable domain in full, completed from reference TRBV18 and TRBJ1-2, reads NAGVMQNPRHLVRRRGQEARLRCSPMKGHSHVYWYRQLPEEGLKFMVYLQKENIIDESGMPKERFSAEFPKEGPSILRIQQVVRGDSAAYFCASSPPGTVDGYTFGSGTRLTVV.

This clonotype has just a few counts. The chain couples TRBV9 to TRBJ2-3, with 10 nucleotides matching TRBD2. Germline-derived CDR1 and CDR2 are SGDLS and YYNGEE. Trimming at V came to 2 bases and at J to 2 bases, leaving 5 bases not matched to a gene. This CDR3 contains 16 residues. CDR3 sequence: CASSVLAGGATDTQYF. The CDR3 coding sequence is TGTGCCAGCAGCGTTTTAGCGGGGGGAGCCACAGATACGCAGTATTTT. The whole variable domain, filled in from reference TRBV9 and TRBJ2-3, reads DSGVTQTPKHLITATGQRVTLRCSPRSGDLSVYWYQQSLDQGLQFLIQYYNGEERAKGNILERFSAQQFPDLHSELNLSSLELGDSALYFCASSVLAGGATDTQYFGPGTRLTVL.

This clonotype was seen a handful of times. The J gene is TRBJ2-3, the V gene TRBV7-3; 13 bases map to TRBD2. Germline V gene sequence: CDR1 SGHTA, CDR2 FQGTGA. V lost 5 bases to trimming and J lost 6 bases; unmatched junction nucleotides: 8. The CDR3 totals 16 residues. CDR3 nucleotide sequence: TGTGCCAGCAGCGAAACCGGGACTAGCGGGGCGGATACGCAGTATTTT. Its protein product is CASSETGTSGADTQYF.

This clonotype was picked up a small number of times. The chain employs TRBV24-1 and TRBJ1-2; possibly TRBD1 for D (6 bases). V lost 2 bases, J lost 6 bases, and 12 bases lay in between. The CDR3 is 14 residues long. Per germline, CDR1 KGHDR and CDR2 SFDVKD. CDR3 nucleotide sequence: TGTGCCACCAGTGATTCACAGGGAACTGATGGCTACACCTTC. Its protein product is CATSDSQGTDGYTF.

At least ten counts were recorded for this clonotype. The CDR3 DNA follows: TGTGCCAGCATGGGTACAGCGGGGGCCCTATACAATGAGCAGTTCTTC. Translated: CASMGTAGALYNEQFF. The chain links TRBV6-1 to TRBJ2-1; 8 nucleotides line up with TRBD2. Per germline, CDR1 MNHNS and CDR2 SASEGT. The CDR3 spans 16 residues. V was clipped by 7 bases and J by 4 bases; unmatched bases: 12.

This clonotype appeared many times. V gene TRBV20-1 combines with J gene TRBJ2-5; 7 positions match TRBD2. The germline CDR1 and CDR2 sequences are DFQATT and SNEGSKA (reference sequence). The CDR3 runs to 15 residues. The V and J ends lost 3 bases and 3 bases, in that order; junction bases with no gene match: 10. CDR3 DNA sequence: TGCAGTGCTAGCAGGGCGGGGGACGTCGAAGAGACCCAGTACTTC. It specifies CSASRAGDVEETQYF.

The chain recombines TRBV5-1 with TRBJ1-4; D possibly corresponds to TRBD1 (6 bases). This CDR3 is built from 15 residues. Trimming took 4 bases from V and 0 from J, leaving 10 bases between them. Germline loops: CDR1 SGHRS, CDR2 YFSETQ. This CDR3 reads CASSRQAATNEKLFF. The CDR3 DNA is TGCGCCAGCAGCCGACAGGCTGCAACTAATGAAAAACTGTTTTTT.

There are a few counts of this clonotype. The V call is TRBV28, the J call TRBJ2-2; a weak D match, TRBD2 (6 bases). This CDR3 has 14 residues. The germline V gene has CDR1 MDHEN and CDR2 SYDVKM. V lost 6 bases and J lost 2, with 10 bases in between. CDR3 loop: CASSAGGNTGELFF. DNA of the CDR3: TGTGCCAGCAGCGCCGGGGGTAACACCGGGGAGCTGTTTTTT. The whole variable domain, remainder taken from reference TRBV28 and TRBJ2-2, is DVKVTQSSRYLVKRTGEKVFLECVQDMDHENMFWYRQDPGLGLRLIYFSYDVKMKEKGDIPEGYSVSREKKERFSLILESASTNQTSMYLCASSAGGNTGELFFGEGSRLTVL.

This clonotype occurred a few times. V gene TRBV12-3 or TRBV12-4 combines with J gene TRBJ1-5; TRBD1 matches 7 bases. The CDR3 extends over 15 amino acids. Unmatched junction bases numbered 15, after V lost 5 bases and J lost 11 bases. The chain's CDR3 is CASSTDRKALRAQHF. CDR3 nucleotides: TGTGCCAGCAGTACGGACAGGAAAGCCCTCCGGGCCCAGCATTTT.

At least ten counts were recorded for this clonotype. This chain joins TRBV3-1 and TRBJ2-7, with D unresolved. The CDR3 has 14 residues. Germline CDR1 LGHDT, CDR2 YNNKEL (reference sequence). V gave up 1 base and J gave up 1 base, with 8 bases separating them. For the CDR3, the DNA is TGTGCCAGCAGCCAAGGCGACGGATCCTACGAGCAGTACTTC. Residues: CASSQGDGSYEQYF.

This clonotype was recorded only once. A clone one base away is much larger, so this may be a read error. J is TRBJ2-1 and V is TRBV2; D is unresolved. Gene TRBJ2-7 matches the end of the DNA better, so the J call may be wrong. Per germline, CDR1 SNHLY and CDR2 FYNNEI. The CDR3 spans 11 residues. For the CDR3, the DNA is TGTGCCAGCTCCCGATCCAATGAGCAGTACTTC. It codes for CASSRSNEQYF.

CDR3 sequence: CASSQLTPDRAAEAFF. Here the CDR3 DNA reads TGTGCCAGCAGCCAACTCACCCCTGACAGGGCCGCTGAAGCTTTCTTT. The chain links TRBV2 to TRBJ1-1; 7 bases agree with TRBD1. Trimming cost V 6 bases and J 6 bases; bases outside gene matches: 16. CDR3 length equals 16 residues. Per the germline V gene, CDR1 is SNHLY and CDR2 is FYNNEI.

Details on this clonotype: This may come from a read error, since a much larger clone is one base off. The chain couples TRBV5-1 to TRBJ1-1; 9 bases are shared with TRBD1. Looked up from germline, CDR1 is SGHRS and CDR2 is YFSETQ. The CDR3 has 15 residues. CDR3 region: CTSSPGQGPNTEAFF. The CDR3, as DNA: TGCACCAGCAGCCCGGGACAGGGACCTAACACTGAAGCTTTCTTT.

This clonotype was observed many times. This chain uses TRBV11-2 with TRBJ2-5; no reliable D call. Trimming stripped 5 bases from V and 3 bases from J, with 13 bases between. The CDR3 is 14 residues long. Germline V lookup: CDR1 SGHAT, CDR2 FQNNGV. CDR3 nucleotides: TGTGCCAGCAGCCTAGGATACTTTGAAGAGACCCAGTACTTC. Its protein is CASSLGYFEETQYF.

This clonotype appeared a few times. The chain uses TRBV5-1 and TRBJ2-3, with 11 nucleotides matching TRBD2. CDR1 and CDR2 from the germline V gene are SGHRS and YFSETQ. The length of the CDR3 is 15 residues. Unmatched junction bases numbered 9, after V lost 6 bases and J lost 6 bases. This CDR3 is CASTYSGGADDTQYF. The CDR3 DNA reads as TGCGCCAGCACCTATAGCGGGGGGGCAGACGATACGCAGTATTTT.